The clone carrying this TCR delta chain occurred a few times. This likely traces to a read error, being one base from a far larger clone. CDR1 is GEAIGNYY, CDR2 EKD, per germline. The CDR3 extends over 24 amino acids. V trimming: 0 bases; J trimming: 1 base; junction bases outside the gene matches: 26. This specimen comes from a study of gamma-delta T cells after stem cell transplantation. TCRdb applied CATT to the RT-PCR reads for clone calling. Among about 1,300 delta-chain clones listed, 1.5% to 2% were seen once. The chain carries TRDV2 and TRDJ1; 12 bases map to TRDD3. The sample comprised gamma-delta T cells. The receptor was derived from a human donor. It is not recorded whose cells these are; they may come from a transplant donor. The CDR3 is CACDTVLPEPHTGGYKEVTDKLIF. The CDR3 nucleotides are TGTGCCTGTGACACCGTCCTACCCGAACCTCATACTGGGGGATACAAGGAAGTCACCGATAAACTCATCTTT.